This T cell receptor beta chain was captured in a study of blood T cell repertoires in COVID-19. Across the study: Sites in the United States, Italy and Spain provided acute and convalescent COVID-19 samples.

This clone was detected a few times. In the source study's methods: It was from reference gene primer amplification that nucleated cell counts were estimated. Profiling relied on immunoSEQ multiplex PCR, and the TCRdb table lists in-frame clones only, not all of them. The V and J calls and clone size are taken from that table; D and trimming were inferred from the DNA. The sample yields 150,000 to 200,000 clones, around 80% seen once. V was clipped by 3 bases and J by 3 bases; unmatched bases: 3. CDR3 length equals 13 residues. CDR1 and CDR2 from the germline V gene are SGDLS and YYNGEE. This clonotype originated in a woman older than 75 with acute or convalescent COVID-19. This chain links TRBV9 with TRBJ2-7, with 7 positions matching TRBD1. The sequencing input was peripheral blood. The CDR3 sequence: CASSAGTVYEQYF. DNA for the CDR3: TGTGCCAGCAGCGCCGGGACAGTCTACGAGCAGTACTTC.